This T cell receptor beta chain was identified during a study of shared clonotypes between healthy human individuals. Each subset's genomic DNA was shared equally among a number of immunoSEQ plates. Measured with immunoSEQ multiplex PCR; TCRdb has only the in-frame clones, and not every one. The table includes about 820,000 clones, over 90% detected once. The ends were cut back, 2 bases at V and 6 bases at J, with 13 bases in the middle. The CDR3 contains 14 residues. Germline assignment: CDR1 MNHEY and CDR2 SMNVEV (reference sequence). Naivety among CD8 cells was defined by CD45RO negativity and positive CCR7 selection, thereby excluding terminally differentiated effector memory CD45RA+ cells. Study outcomes and limitations: Large depth notwithstanding, sorted-subset sequencing proved incomplete by rarefaction.

About this clone: Antigen specificity is unknown.

The sample consisted of naive CD8+ T cells sorted from blood. The gene calls are TRBV27 and TRBJ1-2; D possibly corresponds to TRBD1 (5 bases). The receptor was isolated from a man aged 30-40 years in good health. CDR3 DNA sequence: TGTGCCAGCAGTTTAGTAGGGGCCCCAGATGGCTACACCTTC. Amino acid sequence: CASSLVGAPDGYTF.